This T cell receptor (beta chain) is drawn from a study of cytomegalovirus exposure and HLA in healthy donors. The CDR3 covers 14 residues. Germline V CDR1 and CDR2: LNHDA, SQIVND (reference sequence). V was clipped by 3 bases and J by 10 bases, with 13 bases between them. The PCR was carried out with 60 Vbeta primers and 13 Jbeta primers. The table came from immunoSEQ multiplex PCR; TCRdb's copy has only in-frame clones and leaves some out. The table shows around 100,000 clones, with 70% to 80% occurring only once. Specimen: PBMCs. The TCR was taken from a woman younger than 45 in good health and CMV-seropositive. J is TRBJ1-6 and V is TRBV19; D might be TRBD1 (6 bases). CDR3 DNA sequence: TGTGCCAGTAGTATTACAGGGAATTCATCACCCCTCCACTTT. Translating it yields CASSITGNSSPLHF.